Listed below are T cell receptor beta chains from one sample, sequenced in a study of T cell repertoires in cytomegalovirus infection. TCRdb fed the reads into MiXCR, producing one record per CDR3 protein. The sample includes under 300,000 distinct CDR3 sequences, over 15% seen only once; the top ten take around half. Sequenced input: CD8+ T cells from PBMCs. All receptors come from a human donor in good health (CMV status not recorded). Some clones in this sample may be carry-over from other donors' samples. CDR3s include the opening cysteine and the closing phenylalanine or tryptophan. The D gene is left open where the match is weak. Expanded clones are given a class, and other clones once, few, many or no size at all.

CASSQDRVGQGKEPQHF | TGCGCCAGCAGCCAAGATCGAGTGGGACAGGGTAAGGAGCCCCAGCATTTT | TRBV4-1 | TRBD1 | TRBJ1-5 | medium-sized
CASSEGAEQFF | TGTGCCAGCAGTGAGGGTGCCGAGCAGTTCTTC | TRBV25-1 | NA | TRBJ2-1 | few
CASSSLGGGRADEQYF | TGTGCCAGCAGCTCCCTGGGAGGGGGACGTGCGGACGAGCAGTACTTC | TRBV7-2 | NA | TRBJ2-7 | many
CASSLLGMDEQFF | TGTGCCAGCAGCTTACTCGGCATGGATGAGCAGTTCTTC | TRBV7-6 | NA | TRBJ2-1 | many
CASSPTGGTFHTIYF | TGTGCCAGCAGCCCGACAGGGGGCACCTTCCACACCATATATTTT | TRBV7-2 | TRBD1 | TRBJ1-3 | many
CASSSLDGGSGEQYF | TGTGCCAGTAGTTCACTGGACGGGGGGTCGGGCGAGCAGTACTTC | TRBV19 | TRBD2 | TRBJ2-7 | few
CASSFQGLAGGLTSTDTQYF | TGTGCCAGCAGTTTTCAGGGACTAGCGGGGGGGCTTACTAGCACAGATACGCAGTATTTT | TRBV28 | TRBD2 | TRBJ2-3 | few
CASSWGQGDTEAFF | TGCGCCAGCAGCTGGGGACAGGGGGACACTGAAGCTTTCTTT | TRBV5-1 | TRBD1 | TRBJ1-1 | NA
CASSLSGGGNSPLHF | TGTGCCAGCAGTTTATCGGGGGGCGGCAATTCACCCCTCCACTTT | TRBV28 | NA | TRBJ1-6 | once
CATSDPGTGELFF | TGTGCCACCAGTGATCCCGGGACCGGGGAGCTGTTTTTT | TRBV24-1 | NA | TRBJ2-2 | NA
CASSLFLSGGAGEQFF | TGTGCCAGCAGCTTATTCTTAAGCGGGGGGGCTGGTGAGCAGTTCTTC | TRBV7-6 | TRBD2 | TRBJ2-1 | many
CASSHVMGGPDRETQYF | TGTGCCAGCAGCCACGTTATGGGCGGGCCGGATCGAGAGACCCAGTACTTC | TRBV5-5 | NA | TRBJ2-5 | NA
CSAQVIKGANQPQHF | TGCAGTGCCCAAGTTATAAAGGGCGCCAATCAGCCCCAGCATTTT | TRBV20-1 | NA | TRBJ1-5 | many
CASTGGQGPATEAFF | TGTGCCAGCACCGGTGGACAGGGGCCCGCCACTGAAGCTTTCTTT | TRBV7-9 | TRBD1 | TRBJ1-1 | few
CASSYQVASGGVTEAFF | TGTGCCAGCAGTTACCAGGTGGCGTCGGGGGGCGTCACTGAAGCTTTCTTT | TRBV6-2/TRBV6-3 | NA | TRBJ1-1 | NA
CASSFGRGTGEGQPQHF | TGTGCCAGCAGTTTTGGGCGCGGGACAGGCGAAGGTCAGCCCCAGCATTTT | TRBV27 | TRBD1 | TRBJ1-5 | few
CASSQEYRESYEQYF | TGCGCCAGCAGCCAAGAGTACAGGGAGTCCTACGAGCAGTACTTC | TRBV4-3 | NA | TRBJ2-7 | NA
CASSFKKGTVVQPQHF | TGTGCCAGCAGTTTCAAGAAGGGGACGGTCGTTCAGCCCCAGCATTTT | TRBV28 | NA | TRBJ1-5 | many
CASRKGETQYF | TGTGCCAGCAGAAAGGGGGAGACCCAGTACTTC | TRBV6-6 | NA | TRBJ2-5 | NA